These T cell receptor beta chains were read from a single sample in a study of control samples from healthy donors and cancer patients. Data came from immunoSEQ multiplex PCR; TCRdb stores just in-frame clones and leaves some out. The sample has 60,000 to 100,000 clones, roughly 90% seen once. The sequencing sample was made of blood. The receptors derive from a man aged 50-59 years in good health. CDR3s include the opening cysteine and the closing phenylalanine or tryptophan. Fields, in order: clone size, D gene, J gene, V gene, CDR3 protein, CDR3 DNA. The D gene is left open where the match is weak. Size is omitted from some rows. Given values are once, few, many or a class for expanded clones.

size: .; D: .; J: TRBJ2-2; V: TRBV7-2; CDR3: CASSLGVRGGRWNTGELFF; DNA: TGTGCCAGCAGCTTAGGGGTTAGGGGTGGGAGGTGGAACACCGGGGAGCTGTTTTTT
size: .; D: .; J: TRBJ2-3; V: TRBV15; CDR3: CATSRDSGASRRQYF; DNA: TGTGCCACCAGCAGAGATTCTGGGGCCTCCCGTAGGCAGTATTTT
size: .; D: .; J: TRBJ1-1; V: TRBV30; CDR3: CAWSPLGQANTEAFF; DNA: TGTGCCTGGAGTCCCCTGGGGCAGGCCAACACTGAAGCTTTCTTT
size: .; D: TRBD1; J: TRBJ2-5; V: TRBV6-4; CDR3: CASSRPPGQGQETQYF; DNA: TGTGCCAGCAGCCGACCCCCGGGACAGGGCCAAGAGACCCAGTACTTC
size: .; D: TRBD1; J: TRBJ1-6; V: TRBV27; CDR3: CASSPQDRDSSPLHF; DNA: TGTGCCAGCAGTCCCCAGGACAGGGACAGTTCACCCCTCCACTTT
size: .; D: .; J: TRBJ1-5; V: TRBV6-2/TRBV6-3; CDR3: CASSYHGGTGKDQPQHF; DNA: TGTGCCAGCAGTTACCATGGGGGGACGGGGAAAGATCAGCCCCAGCATTTT
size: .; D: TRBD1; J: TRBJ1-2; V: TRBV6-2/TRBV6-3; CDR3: CASSSQGAHGYTF; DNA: TGTGCCAGCAGTTCCCAGGGGGCCCATGGCTACACCTTC
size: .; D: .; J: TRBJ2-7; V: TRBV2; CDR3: CASSEAGPTYEQYF; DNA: TGTGCCAGCAGTGAGGCGGGACCGACCTACGAGCAGTACTTC
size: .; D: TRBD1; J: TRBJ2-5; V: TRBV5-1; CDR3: CASSLDGDRQETQYF; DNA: TGCGCCAGCAGCTTGGACGGGGACAGACAAGAGACCCAGTACTTC
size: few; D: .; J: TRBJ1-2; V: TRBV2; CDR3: CASSEPSVGGGSYGYTF; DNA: TGTGCCAGCAGTGAACCATCCGTGGGTGGAGGGAGCTATGGCTACACCTTC
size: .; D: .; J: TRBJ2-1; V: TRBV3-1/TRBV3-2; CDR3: CASSQVFLNEQFF; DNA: TGTGCCAGCAGCCAAGTATTTCTCAATGAGCAGTTCTTC
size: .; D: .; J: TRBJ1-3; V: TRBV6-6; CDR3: CASSADVGGTAGFTSGNTIYF; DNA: TGTGCCAGCAGCGCCGATGTGGGAGGAACCGCGGGGTTCACCTCTGGAAACACCATATATTTT
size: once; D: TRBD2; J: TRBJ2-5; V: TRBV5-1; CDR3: CASSPGGAGGQETQYF; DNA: TGCGCCAGCAGCCCCGGGGGAGCGGGGGGACAAGAGACCCAGTACTTC
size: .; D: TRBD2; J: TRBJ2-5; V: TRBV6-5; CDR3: CATKAGGALYETQYF; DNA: TGTGCCACCAAAGCGGGGGGTGCGTTGTACGAGACCCAGTACTTC
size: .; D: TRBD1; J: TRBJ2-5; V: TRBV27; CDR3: CASSWTGYQETQYF; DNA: TGTGCCAGCAGTTGGACAGGGTACCAAGAGACCCAGTACTTC
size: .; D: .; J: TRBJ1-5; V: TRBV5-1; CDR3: CASSLVAGDQPQHF; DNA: TGCGCCAGCAGCTTGGTCGCAGGGGATCAGCCCCAGCATTTT
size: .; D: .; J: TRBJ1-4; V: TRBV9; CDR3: CASSVVQGGEKLFF; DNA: TGCGCCAGCAGCGTAGTCCAGGGCGGGGAAAAACTGTTTTTT
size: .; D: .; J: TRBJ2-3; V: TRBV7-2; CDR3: CASSPGSTRTDTQYF; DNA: TGTGCCAGCAGTCCGGGGTCTACCCGTACAGATACGCAGTATTTT
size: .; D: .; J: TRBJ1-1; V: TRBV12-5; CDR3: CASASSPGNTEAFF; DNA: TGTGCTAGTGCCTCATCACCGGGGAACACTGAAGCTTTCTTT
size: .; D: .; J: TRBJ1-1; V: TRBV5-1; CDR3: CASRQGVNTEAFF; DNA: TGCGCCAGCCGTCAGGGAGTGAACACTGAAGCTTTCTTT
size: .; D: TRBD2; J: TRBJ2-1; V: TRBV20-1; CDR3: CSASRTSGEGNEQFF; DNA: TGCAGTGCTAGTAGGACTAGCGGGGAAGGGAATGAGCAGTTCTTC
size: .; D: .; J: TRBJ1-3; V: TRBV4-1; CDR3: CASSQQWSSGNTIYF; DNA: TGCGCCAGCAGCCAACAATGGAGCTCTGGAAACACCATATATTTT
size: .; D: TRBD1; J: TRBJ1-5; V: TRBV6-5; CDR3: CASPMDRENQPQHF; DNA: TGTGCCTCACCGATGGACAGGGAGAATCAGCCCCAGCATTTT
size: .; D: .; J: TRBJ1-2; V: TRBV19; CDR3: CASREGEGRYGYTF; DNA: TGTGCCAGCCGCGAGGGGGAGGGCAGGTATGGCTACACCTTC
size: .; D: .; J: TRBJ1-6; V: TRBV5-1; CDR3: CASSLGRGLRNSPLHF; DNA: TGCGCCAGCAGCTTGGGCAGGGGCCTGCGTAATTCACCCCTCCACTTT
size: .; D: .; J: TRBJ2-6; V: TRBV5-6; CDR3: CASSLDLRLVGANVLTF; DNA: TGTGCCAGCAGCTTGGACCTTCGGCTGGTCGGGGCCAACGTCCTGACTTTC
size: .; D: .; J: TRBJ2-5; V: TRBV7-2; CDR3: CASSLNEGETQYF; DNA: TGTGCCAGCAGCCTTAACGAGGGGGAGACCCAGTACTTC
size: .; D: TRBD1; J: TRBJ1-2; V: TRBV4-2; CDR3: CASSQGAGTGDYGYTF; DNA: TGTGCCAGCAGCCAAGGCGCCGGGACAGGGGATTATGGCTACACCTTC
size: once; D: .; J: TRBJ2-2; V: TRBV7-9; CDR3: CASSLMAGRTGELFF; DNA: TGTGCCAGCAGCTTAATGGCGGGAAGGACCGGGGAGCTGTTTTTT
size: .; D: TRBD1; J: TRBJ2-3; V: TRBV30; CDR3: CAWGTGVSTDTQYF; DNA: TGTGCCTGGGGTACAGGGGTGAGCACAGATACGCAGTATTTT
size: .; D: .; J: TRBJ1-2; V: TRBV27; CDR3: CASSLRENYGYTF; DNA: TGTGCCAGCAGTTTACGGGAGAACTATGGCTACACCTTC
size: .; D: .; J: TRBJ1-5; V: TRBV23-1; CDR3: CASSTRLGSGWNQPQHF; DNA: TGCGCCAGCAGTACAAGGCTCGGGTCTGGGTGGAATCAGCCCCAGCATTTT
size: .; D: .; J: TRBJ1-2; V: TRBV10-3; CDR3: CAISEGVTDGYTF; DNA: TGTGCCATCAGTGAGGGGGTTACCGATGGCTACACCTTC
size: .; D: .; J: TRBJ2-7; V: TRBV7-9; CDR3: CASSEQRGLEEQYF; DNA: TGTGCCAGCAGCGAGCAACGGGGCCTAGAGGAGCAGTACTTC
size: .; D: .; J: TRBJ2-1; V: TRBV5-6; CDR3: CASSLGNEQFF; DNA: TGTGCCAGCAGCCTGGGGAATGAGCAGTTCTTC
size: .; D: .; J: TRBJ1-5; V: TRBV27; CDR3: CASTPNRFSNQPQHF; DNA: TGTGCCAGCACCCCCAACAGGTTCAGCAATCAGCCCCAGCATTTT